This T cell receptor (beta chain) comes out of a study of OX40 agonist ivuxolimab in advanced cancers. Repertoires were generated with immunoSEQ multiplex PCR, while TCRdb's copy carries only in-frame clones and drops some. The sample consists of roughly 45,000 clones, around 87% of them appearing once. The specimen was CD4+ or CD8+ T cells sorted from blood, collected in a trial of the OX40 agonist ivuxolimab. The receptor's source is an adult with an advanced solid tumor such as melanoma, head and neck, liver or kidney cancer.

CDR3 region: CASRRLAGDTQYF. CDR3 in DNA: TGTGCCAGCAGGCGACTAGCGGGAGATACGCAGTATTTT. This rearrangement joins TRBV6-5 to TRBJ2-3; 10 nucleotides agree with TRBD2. There are 13 residues in the CDR3. Trimming at V came to 6 bases and at J to 5 bases, leaving 2 bases not matched to a gene. The V gene's germline CDR1 is MNHEY and CDR2 SVGAGI.